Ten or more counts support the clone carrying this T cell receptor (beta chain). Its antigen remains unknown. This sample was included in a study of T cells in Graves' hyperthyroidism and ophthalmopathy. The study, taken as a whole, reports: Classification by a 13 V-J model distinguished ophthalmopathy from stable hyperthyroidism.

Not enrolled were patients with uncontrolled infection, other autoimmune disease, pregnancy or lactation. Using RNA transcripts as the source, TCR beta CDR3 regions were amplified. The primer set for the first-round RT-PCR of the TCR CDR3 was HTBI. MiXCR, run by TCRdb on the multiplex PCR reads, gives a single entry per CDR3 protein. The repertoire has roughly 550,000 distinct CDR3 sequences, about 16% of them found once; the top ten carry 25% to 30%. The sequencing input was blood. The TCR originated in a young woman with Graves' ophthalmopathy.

Here the CDR3 DNA reads TGTGCCAGCAGTCTCCCTCCGAGGGGCTACGAGCAGTACTTC. Translating gives CASSLPPRGYEQYF. The chain links TRBV28 to TRBJ2-7; D may correspond to TRBD1 or TRBD2 (5 bases each). The V end lost 5 bases, the J end lost 3 bases, and 14 bases lay between the germline ends. The CDR3 runs to 14 residues. Germline lookup yields CDR1 MDHEN and CDR2 SYDVKM. Variable domain in full (rest from reference TRBV28 and TRBJ2-7): DVKVTQSSRYLVKRTGEKVFLECVQDMDHENMFWYRQDPGLGLRLIYFSYDVKMKEKGDIPEGYSVSREKKERFSLILESASTNQTSMYLCASSLPPRGYEQYFGPGTRLTVT.